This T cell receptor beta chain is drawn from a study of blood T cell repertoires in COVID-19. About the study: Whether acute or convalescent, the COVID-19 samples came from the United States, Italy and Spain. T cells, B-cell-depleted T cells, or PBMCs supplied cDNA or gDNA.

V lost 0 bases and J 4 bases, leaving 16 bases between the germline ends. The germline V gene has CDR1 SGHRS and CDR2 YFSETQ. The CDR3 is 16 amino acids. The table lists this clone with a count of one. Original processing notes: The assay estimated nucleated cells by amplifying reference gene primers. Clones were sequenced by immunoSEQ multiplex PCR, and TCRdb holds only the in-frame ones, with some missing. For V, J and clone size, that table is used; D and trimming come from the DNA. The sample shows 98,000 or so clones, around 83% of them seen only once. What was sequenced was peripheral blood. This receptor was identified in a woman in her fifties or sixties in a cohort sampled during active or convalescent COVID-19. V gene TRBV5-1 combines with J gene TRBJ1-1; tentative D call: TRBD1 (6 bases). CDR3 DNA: TGCGCCAGCAGCTTGGCGGGCATCGGACAGCTCACTGAAGCTTTCTTT. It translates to CASSLAGIGQLTEAFF.